The subject of this entry is one T cell receptor beta chain. What it binds is unknown. Use of 60 Vbeta and 13 Jbeta primers characterized the PCR. The repertoire was sequenced with immunoSEQ multiplex PCR; TCRdb's copy has only in-frame clones and lacks some. The sample shows approximately 100,000 clones, roughly 74% of them seen only once. The sample belongs to a study of cytomegalovirus exposure and HLA in healthy donors. Looking at the study overall: There were around 390 genotyped donors. Of these, roughly 80% fell in the genetic ancestry cluster associated with self-reported Caucasian donors.

Losses at the gene ends were 4 bases for V and 3 bases for J; bases not matched to a gene: 9. The CDR3 consists of 15 residues. CDR1 is SGHKS, CDR2 YYEKEE, per germline (reference sequence). General study findings and limits: Researchers counted roughly 160 TCR beta chains as cytomegalovirus-associated.

The TCR comes from a woman in her forties in good health and CMV-seronegative. Sequences were obtained from PBMCs. V usage is TRBV5-5 and J usage is TRBJ1-2, with 7 bases identical to TRBD1. The CDR3 nucleotides are TGTGCCAGCAGCGTAACAGGGGCCTCGGACTATGGCTACACCTTC. This gives the protein CASSVTGASDYGYTF. Full variable domain (missing parts from reference TRBV5-5 and TRBJ1-2): DAGVTQSPTHLIKTRGQQVTLRCSPISGHKSVSWYQQVLGQGPQFIFQYYEKEERGRGNFPDRFSARQFPNYSSELNVNALLLGDSALYLCASSVTGASDYGYTFGSGTRLTVV.